Presented here are 5 T cell receptor beta chains from one specimen sequenced in a study of CD8+ T cells in alopecia areata. Treatment in this sample: oral pan-JAK inhibitor, 5-10 mg twice daily. The sequencing template was cDNA reverse transcribed from extracted RNA. Here immunoSEQ multiplex PCR was the method, and the copy in TCRdb shows in-frame clones only, minus some. The table has 130,000 to 150,000 clones, 82% seen once. This sample comprised CD8+ T cells sorted from blood, obtained at week 4, from a patient treated with tofacitinib. These receptors all stem from a human donor with alopecia areata.

This clone was counted between two and nine times. The chain is built from TRBV5-6 and TRBJ2-3; D gene unclear. Germline V gene sequence: CDR1 SGHDT, CDR2 YYEEEE. The CDR3 sequence is 14 residues long. Trimming took 1 base from V and 8 from J, leaving 14 bases between them. CDR3 amino acids: CASSLSLTPATQYF. The CDR3 DNA reads TGTGCCAGCAGCTTGTCTTTAACCCCCGCTACGCAGTATTTT.

The rearrangement uses TRBV11-1 and TRBJ2-1; TRBD2 matches 8 bases. V trimming: 1 base; J trimming: 0 bases; junction bases outside the gene matches: 8. CDR1 SGHAT and CDR2 FQDESV come from the germline V gene (reference sequence). This CDR3 contains 18 residues. The CDR3 sequence: CASSLGLAGPSSYNEQFF. In DNA form, the CDR3 reads TGTGCCAGCAGCTTAGGGCTAGCGGGCCCGAGCTCCTACAATGAGCAGTTCTTC.

The V call is TRBV11-2, the J call TRBJ2-7; perhaps TRBD2 as D (5 bases). Trimming stripped 5 bases from V and 2 bases from J, with 13 bases between. Germline CDR1 and CDR2: SGHAT and FQNNGV. This CDR3 has 14 residues. The CDR3 loop reads CASSHEGNPYEQYF. For the CDR3, the DNA is TGTGCCAGCAGCCATGAGGGTAACCCCTACGAGCAGTACTTC. The complete variable domain, with remaining parts taken from reference TRBV11-2 and TRBJ2-7, reads EAGVAQSPRYKIIEKRQSVAFWCNPISGHATLYWYQQILGQGPKLLIQFQNNGVVDDSQLPKDRFSAERLKGVDSTLKIQPAKLEDSAVYLCASSHEGNPYEQYFGPGTRLTVT.

The rearrangement uses TRBV7-9 and TRBJ2-1; D possibly corresponds to TRBD1 (5 bases). V was clipped by 4 bases and J by 9 bases, with 16 bases between them. The CDR3 has 14 amino acids. Germline V gives CDR1 SEHNR, CDR2 FQNEAQ (reference sequence). This chain's CDR3 is CASSSDMELVEQFF. Written as DNA, the CDR3 is TGTGCCAGCAGCTCGGACATGGAATTGGTTGAGCAGTTCTTC.

The chain has TRBV23-1 and TRBJ2-3; D might be TRBD1 (7 bases). TRBV23-1 is sorted into the ORF group, with uncertain function. Deletions cut 8 bases from V and 6 bases from J, with 15 bases between. The CDR3 sequence is 13 residues long. This CDR3 reads CASPSGGRDTQYF. CDR3 bases: TGCGCCAGCCCCTCAGGGGGGAGGGATACGCAGTATTTT.